This is a list of T cell receptor beta chains from one sample in a study of blood T cell repertoires in COVID-19. Clones were read by immunoSEQ multiplex PCR, and TCRdb kept only the in-frame ones, dropping some. The sample lists some 280,000 clones, roughly 90% occurring once. The material sequenced was peripheral blood. These receptors originate from a woman in her twenties or thirties with active or convalescent COVID-19. Both conserved end residues are part of each CDR3. D genes are given only for firm matches. Size is stated for part of the rows, as once, few or many counts, or as a class when the clone is expanded.

clone_size,j_call,cdr3_length,d_call,v_call,cdr3_nt,cdr3_aa
.,TRBJ2-5,15,TRBD2,TRBV9,TGTGCCAGCAGCCCCCCGGGGGGGGGCCTAGAGACCCAGTACTTC,CASSPPGGGLETQYF
once,TRBJ1-3,14,.,TRBV23-1,TGCGCCAGCAGTCAATCCGTCTCTGGAAACACCATATATTTT,CASSQSVSGNTIYF
.,TRBJ1-1,15,TRBD1,TRBV18,TGTGCCAGCTCACCACTTCCAGGGGGTAACACTGAAGCTTTCTTT,CASSPLPGGNTEAFF
.,TRBJ2-5,16,TRBD2,TRBV7-9,TGTGCCAGCAGTCCCTATTCTAGCGGGGGAAAAGAGACCCAGTACTTC,CASSPYSSGGKETQYF
.,TRBJ1-1,15,.,TRBV7-3,TGTGCCAGCAGCTTAAACCCAGGGGTGGACACTGAAGCTTTCTTT,CASSLNPGVDTEAFF
.,TRBJ1-3,15,.,TRBV9,TGTGCCAGCAGCGTAGTTCCAGGGCCGGAAAACACCATATATTTT,CASSVVPGPENTIYF
.,TRBJ2-3,16,.,TRBV9,TGTGCCAGCAGCCCGATAGGGGGGGGTGGGACAGATACGCAGTATTTT,CASSPIGGGGTDTQYF
.,TRBJ1-3,12,TRBD1,TRBV29-1,TGCAGCGTGGAGACAGGGGGGAACACCATATATTTT,CSVETGGNTIYF
.,TRBJ2-5,14,.,TRBV5-1,TGCGCCAGCAGCGTAAGGGACACAGGCGAGACCCAGTACTTC,CASSVRDTGETQYF
many,TRBJ2-2,15,TRBD1,TRBV6-2/TRBV6-3,TGTGCCAGCAGCCAGGGACAGTTGGACACCGGGGAGCTGTTTTTT,CASSQGQLDTGELFF
.,TRBJ1-5,15,.,TRBV15,TGTGCCACCAGCAGCCCACAACGCGCGGCGCGGCCCCAGCATTTT,CATSSPQRAARPQHF
.,TRBJ1-3,16,TRBD1,TRBV18,TGTGCCAGCTCACCGCGACAGGGCCTCTCTGGAAACACCATATATTTT,CASSPRQGLSGNTIYF
.,TRBJ1-2,15,.,TRBV19,TGTGCCAGTAGTTCCAAACAGAGGGTCAACTATGGCTACACCTTC,CASSSKQRVNYGYTF
.,TRBJ1-5,15,.,TRBV24-1,TGTGCCACCAGTGAACCCGGGAAGGGCAATCAGCCCCAGCATTTT,CATSEPGKGNQPQHF
.,TRBJ2-1,12,.,TRBV11-3,TGTGCCAGCAGCTTAGATCGGGGGGAGCAGTTCTTC,CASSLDRGEQFF
.,TRBJ1-2,15,TRBD1,TRBV9,TGTGCCAGCAGCGTAGGGGCAGGGGGAGGCTATGGCTACACCTTC,CASSVGAGGGYGYTF
.,TRBJ1-1,13,TRBD1,TRBV30,TGTGCCTGGAGGTCAGGGGGCTACACTGAAGCTTTCTTT,CAWRSGGYTEAFF
.,TRBJ2-7,13,.,TRBV2,TGTGCCAGCAGTGAGGACTTCTCCTACGAGCAGTACTTC,CASSEDFSYEQYF
.,TRBJ2-5,17,TRBD1,TRBV28,TGTGCCAGCAGTCCATTCACTGTACGACAGGGGGCAGGGACCCAGTACTTC,CASSPFTVRQGAGTQYF
.,TRBJ1-4,13,TRBD1,TRBV20-1,TGCAGTGCTAGTACAGGGGGACGGGAAAAACTGTTTTTT,CSASTGGREKLFF
.,TRBJ1-2,15,.,TRBV6-2/TRBV6-3,.,CASSYSDSSSGGYTF
.,TRBJ1-2,15,.,TRBV4-1,TGCGCCAGCAGCCATGACAGCAGGGGCGGTCGCGGCTACACCTTC,CASSHDSRGGRGYTF
.,TRBJ2-7,16,.,TRBV15,TGTGCCACCAGCAGAGATCAGGGTCTCCGGTTTGGAGAGCAGTACTTC,CATSRDQGLRFGEQYF
.,TRBJ1-1,14,.,TRBV7-3,TGTGCCAGCAGCTTAACCACAGGGAACACTGAAGCTTTCTTT,CASSLTTGNTEAFF
.,TRBJ2-5,15,.,TRBV4-2,TGTGCCAGCAGCCCGGAGGGGGGGCCCCCAGAGACCCAGTACTTC,CASSPEGGPPETQYF
.,TRBJ1-2,13,.,TRBV24-1,TGTGCCACCAGTGACTACAGCCAGGATGGCTACACCTTC,CATSDYSQDGYTF
.,TRBJ2-6,15,TRBD1,TRBV2,TGTGCCAGCAGCAAGACAGGGCGCGGGGCCAACGTCCTGACTTTC,CASSKTGRGANVLTF